These 10 T cell receptor beta chains were all obtained from the same sample, sequenced in a study of radiotherapy plus CTLA-4 blockade in lung cancer. The protocol was immunoSEQ multiplex PCR, while the TCRdb copy is restricted to in-frame clones and leaves out a portion. The top ten hold roughly 17% of the sample, which has 45,000 to 55,000 clones, approximately 86% seen once. This specimen was peripheral blood, taken from a patient treated with radiotherapy plus ipilimumab. The origin of the receptors is a human donor with non-small cell lung cancer that progressed on radiotherapy plus ipilimumab. Some clones in this sample may be carry-over from other donors' samples.

J is TRBJ2-3 and V is TRBV7-9, with 7 bases aligning to TRBD2. V shed 4 bases and J 1 base; nucleotides not matched to a gene: 2. CDR1 SEHNR and CDR2 FQNEAQ come from the germline V gene (reference sequence). CDR3 size: 14 residues. CDR3 bases: TGTGCCAGCAGCTCGGGGAGGGGCACAGATACGCAGTATTTT. The encoded protein is CASSSGRGTDTQYF.

The rearrangement links TRBV27 to TRBJ2-7; weak D call: TRBD2 (6 bases). The CDR3 length is 15 residues. Germline V gene sequence: CDR1 MNHEY, CDR2 SMNVEV (reference sequence). Deletions cut 2 bases from V and 0 bases from J, with 11 bases between. For the CDR3, the DNA is TGTGCCAGCAGTTTAGTGGGGGGAAGCTCCTACGAGCAGTACTTC. Translated: CASSLVGGSSYEQYF.

This clone was seen once. The genes are TRBV6-6 and TRBJ1-5, with unresolved D. Trimming took off 2 bases at V and 5 bases at J, with 4 bases between the two ends. The CDR3 covers 12 residues. Looked up from germline, CDR1 is MNHNY and CDR2 is SVGAGI (reference sequence). The CDR3 is CASSYTDQPQHF. The CDR3 nucleotides are TGTGCCAGCAGTTACACGGATCAGCCCCAGCATTTT.

The chain has TRBV14 and TRBJ2-1, with 9 bases that match TRBD1. The germline V gene encodes CDR1 SGHDN and CDR2 FVKESK. The CDR3 spans 17 residues. J lost 1 base, V lost 3 bases, and 7 bases had no gene match. The CDR3 DNA reads TGTGCCAGCAGCCAGATCGGACAGGGGAGATCCTACAATGAGCAGTTCTTC. This encodes CASSQIGQGRSYNEQFF.

This clone occurred a few times. V gene TRBV5-1 combines with J gene TRBJ2-5; possibly TRBD1 for D (6 bases). CDR1 is SGHRS, CDR2 YFSETQ, per germline. The V end lost 4 bases, the J end lost 1 base, and 26 bases lay between the germline ends. The length of the CDR3 is 19 residues. DNA for the CDR3: TGCGCCAGCAGCAGAGGTCGATCAGGGGCCCCCACCTCCCAAGAGACCCAGTACTTC. As protein: CASSRGRSGAPTSQETQYF.

The chain links TRBV11-2 to TRBJ2-1; D remains unclear. CDR1 and CDR2 from the germline V gene are SGHAT and FQNNGV. The length of the CDR3 is 12 residues. V shed 2 bases and J shed 10 bases, with 9 bases lying between them. CDR3 amino acids: CASSLPLREQFF. For the CDR3, the DNA is TGTGCCAGCAGCTTACCCCTGCGCGAGCAGTTCTTC.

V gene TRBV6-6 combines with J gene TRBJ1-6; 8 positions match TRBD1. The V gene's germline CDR1 is MNHNY and CDR2 SVGAGI (reference sequence). The CDR3 has 16 residues. J gave up 7 bases and V 6 bases, and 11 bases lay outside the gene matches. This CDR3 reads CASSYPGQVLNSPLHF. CDR3 coding DNA: TGTGCCAGCAGCTACCCGGGACAGGTCCTAAATTCACCCCTCCACTTT.

This chain uses TRBV2 with TRBJ1-2; tentative D call: TRBD1 (5 bases). The CDR3 runs to 13 residues. The V end lost 5 bases, the J end lost 4 bases, and 11 bases lay between the germline ends. Germline CDR1 and CDR2: SNHLY and FYNNEI. The CDR3 coding sequence is TGTGCCAGCAGTACAGGAATGATCTATGGCTACACCTTC. Translation: CASSTGMIYGYTF.

This chain joins TRBV5-4 and TRBJ2-3; TRBD2 is a possible D gene (7 bases). This CDR3 spans 17 amino acids. V dropped 5 bases and J dropped 5 bases, with 24 bases sitting between them. Per germline, CDR1 SGHNT and CDR2 YYREEE (reference sequence). The CDR3 spells CASSRGSGGSYEDTQYF. For the CDR3, the DNA is TGTGCCAGCAGTAGGGGGAGCGGCGGGAGCTACGAAGATACGCAGTATTTT.

This clone appeared a few times. Written as DNA, the CDR3 is TGTGCCAGCAGGCGTGCTCAGGGGCTAGGGGACACTGAAGCTTTCTTT. Residues: CASRRAQGLGDTEAFF. This chain uses TRBV28 with TRBJ1-1; D is possibly TRBD1 (6 bases). Germline values: CDR1 MDHEN, CDR2 SYDVKM. V was pared by 6 bases and J by 3 bases, with 20 bases between. The CDR3 runs 16 residues.